These 17 T cell receptor beta chains came from one sample sequenced in a study of T cell responses to AZD1222 COVID-19 vaccine. Profiling relied on immunoSEQ multiplex PCR, and the TCRdb table lists in-frame clones only, not all of them. Altogether some 150,000 clones are present, roughly 88% being singletons, with the ten largest covering about 4.3%. The sample in question was peripheral blood, obtained 28 days after the second AZD1222 dose. The receptors come from an adult who received the AZD1222 COVID-19 vaccine.

The rearrangement joins TRBV12-3 or TRBV12-4 to TRBJ2-6; D remains unclear. The CDR3 loop spans 11 amino acids. The V end lost 3 bases, the J end lost 9 bases, and 3 bases lay between the germline ends. The CDR3 is CASSLVNVLTF. In DNA, the CDR3 is TGTGCCAGCAGTTTGGTCAACGTCCTGACTTTC.

CDR3 in amino acids: CASSPLGTGGLVSSYEQYF. In DNA form, the CDR3 reads TGTGCCAGCAGCCCCCTAGGGACAGGGGGCTTGGTTAGCTCCTACGAGCAGTACTTC. V and J are TRBV4-2 and TRBJ2-7; 12 bases agree with TRBD1. This CDR3 is built from 19 residues. Germline V gives CDR1 LGHNA, CDR2 YNFKEQ. V shed 4 bases, J shed 0 bases, and the junction held 13 bases outside the gene matches.

J is TRBJ2-1 and V is TRBV6-2 or TRBV6-3, with 7 nucleotides matching TRBD2. The germline V gene encodes CDR1 MNHEY and CDR2 SVGEGT. The CDR3 has 17 residues. V shed 0 bases and J 8 bases; nucleotides not matched to a gene: 13. The CDR3 DNA is TGTGCCAGCAGTTACTCGAAAGCTACCGGCGGGGGATATGAGCAGTTCTTC. Protein product: CASSYSKATGGGYEQFF.

The V and J genes are TRBV12-3 or TRBV12-4 and TRBJ1-2, with D unresolved. This CDR3 spans 13 amino acids. Between the trimmed V and J ends, which lost 3 bases and 10 bases, there was a span of 15 bases. CDR3 amino acids: CASSLEDRWVYTF. DNA for the CDR3: TGTGCCAGCAGTTTGGAGGACCGGTGGGTCTACACCTTC.

V and J are TRBV7-9 and TRBJ2-2; TRBD1 matches 8 bases. Germline assignment: CDR1 SEHNR and CDR2 FQNEAQ (reference sequence). Trimming at V came to 7 bases and at J to 3 bases, leaving 10 bases not matched to a gene. The length of the CDR3 is 16 residues. CDR3 sequence reads: CASKSEGQGDTGELFF. The CDR3 coding sequence is TGTGCCAGCAAATCGGAAGGACAGGGTGACACCGGGGAGCTGTTTTTT.

This chain joins TRBV13 and TRBJ1-5; D remains ambiguous. Germline assignment: CDR1 PRHDT and CDR2 FYEKMQ (reference sequence). Deletions cut 0 bases from V and 3 bases from J, with 3 bases between. The CDR3 contains 13 residues. The CDR3 nucleotides read TGTGCCAGCAGCTTAGGGGCCAATCAGCCCCAGCATTTT. This sequence encodes CASSLGANQPQHF.

CDR3 bases: TGCGCCAGCAGCCAAGATGGGGCGGGGGAGCAGTTCTTC. Translated: CASSQDGAGEQFF. This chain links TRBV4-1 with TRBJ2-1, with a weak D call TRBD2 (6 bases). The CDR3 length is 13 residues. Deletions cut 0 bases from V and 10 bases from J, with 10 bases between. From germline, CDR1 is MGHRA and CDR2 YSYEKL.

The chain is built from TRBV3-1 (or the pseudogene TRBV3-2) and TRBJ1-1; D perhaps matches TRBD1 (6 bases). CDR3 length: 13 residues. V dropped 7 bases and J dropped 2 bases, with 11 bases sitting between them. Germline V gene sequence: CDR1 LGHDT, CDR2 YNNKEL (reference sequence). CDR3 loop: CASKNRENTEAFF. In nucleotides, the CDR3 is TGTGCCAGCAAAAACAGGGAAAACACTGAAGCTTTCTTT.

A remark on this clone: Other DNA variants within this sample encode the same CDR3. The rearrangement joins TRBV5-4 to TRBJ1-2; D might be TRBD1 (5 bases). Germline V lookup: CDR1 SGHNT, CDR2 YYREEE (reference sequence). Trimming left V 1 base short and J 4 bases short, with 8 bases between. The CDR3 covers 13 residues. CDR3 DNA sequence: TGTGCCAGCAGCTTGACAGGAACCTATGGCTACACCTTC. It encodes CASSLTGTYGYTF.

The chain recombines TRBV7-8 with TRBJ2-2, with D hard to call. Between the trimmed V and J ends, which lost 6 bases and 8 bases, there was a span of 10 bases. Germline V lookup: CDR1 SGHVS, CDR2 FQNEAQ. This CDR3 is 12 amino acids long. The CDR3 DNA follows: TGTGCCAGCAGTCCCGGAATAGGGGAGCTGTTTTTT. Translation gives CASSPGIGELFF.

The CDR3 loop reads CASGLYEQYF. Here the CDR3 DNA reads TGTGCCAGCGGCCTTTACGAGCAGTACTTC. The gene calls are TRBV27 and TRBJ2-7; D uncertain. Deletions cut 8 bases from V and 4 bases from J, with 6 bases between. The CDR3 has 10 amino acids. Germline V lookup: CDR1 MNHEY, CDR2 SMNVEV (reference sequence).

The chain employs TRBV6-5 and TRBJ1-1, with D perhaps matching TRBD1 (5 bases). Germline CDR1 MNHEY, CDR2 SVGAGI. With 11 bases removed from V and 4 bases from J, the gap between germline ends came to 23 bases. The CDR3 loop spans 15 amino acids. DNA for the CDR3: TGTGCCGCAAGACTTGCGGGACGGTTCGGCACTGAAGCTTTCTTT. Amino acid sequence: CAARLAGRFGTEAFF.

This clone occurred a few times. This chain connects TRBV6-6 to TRBJ2-7; perhaps TRBD1 as D (6 bases). The length of the CDR3 is 11 residues. CDR1 and CDR2 from the germline V gene are MNHNY and SVGAGI (reference sequence). The V gene lost 6 bases and the J gene lost 7 bases, with 10 bases spanning the gap. CDR3 DNA sequence: TGTGCCAGCAGCCCGGACAGAGAGCAGTACTTC. Residues: CASSPDREQYF.

This chain's CDR3 is CASSIGGTGIIYEQYF. CDR3 sequence (DNA): TGTGCCAGTAGTATAGGGGGGACGGGGATCATCTACGAGCAGTACTTC. This chain joins TRBV19 and TRBJ2-7; D may be TRBD1 or TRBD2 (5 bases each). V dropped 1 base and J dropped 3 bases, with 16 bases sitting between them. The germline V gene encodes CDR1 LNHDA and CDR2 SQIVND (reference sequence). The CDR3 contains 16 residues. Full variable domain (missing parts from reference TRBV19 and TRBJ2-7): DGGITQSPKYLFRKEGQNVTLSCEQNLNHDAMYWYRQDPGQGLRLIYYSQIVNDFQKGDIAEGYSVSREKKESFPLTVTSAQKNPTAFYLCASSIGGTGIIYEQYFGPGTRLTVT.

The gene calls are TRBV5-4 and TRBJ1-2; 7 nucleotides match TRBD1. The V and J ends lost 3 bases and 2 bases, in that order; junction bases with no gene match: 4. Germline CDR1 reads SGHNT; CDR2 reads YYREEE (reference sequence). The CDR3 has 14 amino acids. The CDR3 reads CASSYGTENYGYTF. Written as DNA, the CDR3 is TGTGCCAGCAGCTATGGGACAGAAAACTATGGCTACACCTTC.

This clone showed up just a few times. This sequence joins TRBV4-2 and TRBJ1-1, with D perhaps TRBD1 (5 bases). The CDR3 sequence is 13 residues long. Trimming cost V 4 bases and J 10 bases, with 16 bases left between them. In germline, CDR1 is LGHNA, CDR2 YNFKEQ. The CDR3 reads CASSPGDGARAFF. In DNA form, the CDR3 reads TGTGCCAGCAGCCCCGGGGATGGGGCCAGAGCTTTCTTT.

The rearrangement uses TRBV14 and TRBJ1-2; 7 nucleotides agree with TRBD1. Germline CDR1 and CDR2: SGHDN and FVKESK. The CDR3 spans 15 residues. The trim removed 4 bases at V and 0 bases at J, leaving 5 bases unmatched. This CDR3 reads CASSRRQGTNYGYTF. CDR3 bases: TGTGCCAGCAGCCGGCGACAGGGCACTAACTATGGCTACACCTTC.